The 8 T cell receptor beta chains presented below share a single source sample, sequenced in a study of cytomegalovirus exposure and HLA in healthy donors. Profiled with immunoSEQ multiplex PCR; TCRdb holds only in-frame clones, not every one. This sample has 100,000 to 150,000 clones, with approximately 94% found just once. Material: PBMCs. The receptor set was obtained from a man younger than 30 in good health and CMV-seronegative.

This chain uses TRBV6-5 with TRBJ2-7; 10 bases fit TRBD2. CDR1 is MNHEY and CDR2 is SVGAGI in the germline V gene. V shed 6 bases, J shed 2 bases, and the junction held 7 bases outside the gene matches. This CDR3 contains 15 residues. CDR3 residues: CASRPPGLAPYEQYF. The CDR3 DNA reads TGTGCCAGCAGGCCTCCGGGACTAGCGCCCTACGAGCAGTACTTC.

This sequence joins TRBV20-1 and TRBJ2-7, with D unresolved. CDR1 is DFQATT, CDR2 SNEGSKA, per germline (reference sequence). V dropped 0 bases and J dropped 7 bases, with 7 bases sitting between them. The length of the CDR3 is 11 residues. CDR3 in DNA: TGCAGTGCTAGAGATTGGGCAGAGCAGTACTTC. As protein: CSARDWAEQYF.

The chain uses TRBV7-2 and TRBJ2-5; 7 nucleotides match TRBD2. Looked up from germline, CDR1 is SGHTA and CDR2 is FQGNSA. The CDR3 consists of 17 residues. With V trimmed by 3 bases and J by 4 bases, 14 bases remained unmatched. CDR3 residues: CASSFRPNPPGGETQYF. The CDR3, as DNA: TGTGCCAGCAGCTTTCGACCGAACCCCCCGGGAGGAGAGACCCAGTACTTC.

This sequence joins TRBV6-1 and TRBJ2-7; possible D gene TRBD1, 6 bases. V shed 7 bases and J shed 3 bases, with 16 bases lying between them. This CDR3 is 14 amino acids long. CDR1 and CDR2 from the germline V gene are MNHNS and SASEGT. CDR3 in amino acids: CASKGWDTYYEQYF. The CDR3 coding sequence is TGTGCCAGCAAAGGGTGGGACACCTACTACGAGCAGTACTTC.

Regarding this clone: Other nucleotide sequences in the sample specify the same CDR3. V gene TRBV30 combines with J gene TRBJ1-2, with D unclear. Germline CDR1 GTSNPN, CDR2 SVGIG (reference sequence). V was pared by 2 bases and J by 3 bases, with 10 bases between. This CDR3 comprises 13 residues. CDR3 DNA sequence: TGTGCCTGGAGTTCTGGAGGCGACTATGGCTACACCTTC. Translated: CAWSSGGDYGYTF.

The V gene is TRBV7-2, the J gene TRBJ2-7, with a weak D call TRBD2 (6 bases). Germline V lookup: CDR1 SGHTA, CDR2 FQGNSA. The length of the CDR3 is 15 residues. Trimming pared 3 bases from V and 6 bases from J, leaving 18 bases between. DNA for the CDR3: TGTGCCAGCAGCTTGGGTAGCGGTCCCTTCACCGAGCAGTACTTC. Translation gives CASSLGSGPFTEQYF.

The chain couples TRBV5-4 to TRBJ2-2, with TRBD2 matching over 12 bases. CDR1 and CDR2 from the germline V gene are SGHNT and YYREEE (reference sequence). V lost 3 bases to trimming and J lost 1 base; unmatched junction nucleotides: 1. There are 16 residues in the CDR3. CDR3 sequence: CASSSSGRGNTGELFF. CDR3 in DNA: TGTGCCAGCAGCTCTAGCGGGAGGGGGAACACCGGGGAGCTGTTTTTT.

The genes are TRBV4-2 and TRBJ1-5; the match to TRBD1 covers 7 bases. This CDR3 spans 16 amino acids. After removal of 4 bases from V and 4 bases from J, the junction contained 10 bases not matched to a gene. The germline V gene encodes CDR1 LGHNA and CDR2 YNFKEQ. The CDR3 nucleotides read TGTGCCAGCAGCCGTTATACAGGGGAGCAGAATCAGCCCCAGCATTTT. Translation: CASSRYTGEQNQPQHF.